The present T cell receptor beta chain was sequenced within a study of beta chain features in type 1 diabetes. The CDR3 covers 15 residues. J was trimmed by 2 bases and V by 1 base; bases with no gene match: 3. Per germline, CDR1 MDHEN and CDR2 SYDVKM. Study results and limitations: Although PCR might favor shorter templates, it would do so equally in patients and controls.

As every portion of the isolated RNA was reverse transcribed, the sequencing read expressed TCRB transcripts. Generated by immunoSEQ multiplex PCR, the TCRdb table keeps only in-frame clones and is missing some. The sample has 330,000 or so clones, roughly a fifth seen once. On this clone itself: The target antigen is unknown.

The receptor was isolated from a woman aged 18-35 years in good health. Material for sequencing was naive CD4+ T cells from blood. This chain uses TRBV28 with TRBJ1-2; 8 bases are shared with TRBD1. CDR3 coding DNA: TGTGCCAGCAGTTTATATCGACAGGGGAACTATGGCTACACCTTC. It encodes CASSLYRQGNYGYTF.